Each of the 23 T cell receptor beta chains below was sequenced from the same sample in a study of T cells in Graves' hyperthyroidism and ophthalmopathy. TCR beta CDR3 regions were amplified from RNA. RT-PCR in the first round (using the HTBI primer set) targeted the TCR CDR3. TCRdb analysed the multiplex PCR reads with MiXCR anew, one entry per CDR3 protein. This sample has fewer than 900,000 distinct CDR3 sequences, with around 15% found just once. Material for sequencing was blood. The receptors here all came from a man in his late teens or twenties with Graves' hyperthyroidism.

A few counts support this clonotype. This rearrangement joins TRBV6-2 or TRBV6-3 to TRBJ2-3, with a weak D call TRBD2 (5 bases). Germline CDR1 and CDR2: MNHEY and SVGEGT. The CDR3 has 14 amino acids. V lost 6 bases and J 0 bases, leaving 10 bases between the germline ends. CDR3 bases: TGTGCCAGCAGACGACTACTAAGCACAGATACGCAGTATTTT. Protein product: CASRRLLSTDTQYF.

V usage is TRBV10-3 and J usage is TRBJ1-2; weak D call: TRBD1 (5 bases). Trimming took 5 bases from V and 1 from J, leaving 11 bases between them. Germline CDR1 is ENHRY and CDR2 is SYGVKD. The CDR3 runs 14 residues. CDR3 nucleotide sequence: TGTGCCATCAGTCGGGGGGAGCATAACTATGGCTACACCTTC. This codes for CAISRGEHNYGYTF.

The V call is TRBV30, the J call TRBJ1-5, with D possibly matching TRBD1 (6 bases). The CDR3 is 13 residues long. The V and J ends lost 5 bases and 3 bases respectively, with 11 bases between them. Germline CDR1 GTSNPN, CDR2 SVGIG (reference sequence). The CDR3 region is CAWEAGANQPQHF. CDR3 DNA: TGTGCCTGGGAGGCAGGGGCCAATCAGCCCCAGCATTTT. The whole variable domain, filled in from reference TRBV30 and TRBJ1-5, reads SQTIHQWPATLVQPVGSPLSLECTVEGTSNPNLYWYRQAAGRGLQLLFYSVGIGQISSEVPQNLSASRPQDRQFILSSKKLLLSDSGFYLCAWEAGANQPQHFGDGTRLSIL.

The CDR3 DNA follows: TGTGCCACCAGCACTGGACAGGGGCTTTCGAAGACCCAGTACTTC. It is translated as CATSTGQGLSKTQYF. The chain has TRBV15 and TRBJ2-5, with TRBD1 matching 9 bases. Germline loops: CDR1 LNHNV, CDR2 YYDKDF (reference sequence). This CDR3 contains 15 residues. J gave up 6 bases and V 4 bases, and 9 bases lay outside the gene matches.

A few counts support this clonotype. The rearrangement joins TRBV18 to TRBJ2-3, with 10 bases lining up with TRBD2. The CDR3 loop spans 16 amino acids. V shed 6 bases, J shed 2 bases, and the junction held 8 bases outside the gene matches. The V gene's germline CDR1 is KGHSH and CDR2 LQKENI. The CDR3 coding sequence is TGTGCCAGCTCTCAAGGACTAGCGGCCACCACAGATACGCAGTATTTT. Its protein is CASSQGLAATTDTQYF.

This clonotype came up a few times. The genes are TRBV7-2 and TRBJ2-7, with TRBD1 as a possible D gene (6 bases). CDR1 SGHTA and CDR2 FQGNSA come from the germline V gene. V was pared by 7 bases and J by 5 bases, with 9 bases between. This CDR3 is built from 11 residues. This chain's CDR3 is CASNRGNEQYF. In DNA, the CDR3 is TGTGCCAGCAATAGGGGGAACGAGCAGTACTTC.

The chain employs TRBV9 and TRBJ1-5; perhaps TRBD1 as D (5 bases). The CDR3 totals 16 residues. CDR1 is SGDLS and CDR2 is YYNGEE in the germline V gene. Trimming pared 4 bases from V and 2 bases from J, leaving 16 bases between. CDR3 region: CASSPEGGVGNQPQHF. The CDR3 nucleotides read TGTGCCAGCAGCCCCGAGGGAGGGGTTGGCAATCAGCCCCAGCATTTT.

The chain employs TRBV10-3 and TRBJ2-5; TRBD1 agrees at 10 bases. This CDR3 contains 16 residues. The germline V gene has CDR1 ENHRY and CDR2 SYGVKD. V dropped 2 bases and J dropped 3; count of bases not matched to a gene: 6. Written as DNA, the CDR3 is TGTGCCATCAGTGAGCACCGCGGACAGGGGGAAGAGACCCAGTACTTC. Translating gives CAISEHRGQGEETQYF.

This clonotype came up a few times. The chain recombines TRBV24-1 with TRBJ2-6, with a weak D call TRBD1 (6 bases). V was trimmed by 3 bases and J by 11 bases, leaving 19 bases between them. CDR1 and CDR2 (germline): KGHDR, SFDVKD. This CDR3 is built from 16 residues. The CDR3 sequence is CATSDGQGTRPDVLTF. In nucleotides, the CDR3 is TGTGCCACCAGTGATGGTCAGGGGACCCGCCCCGACGTCCTGACTTTC.

This clonotype has ten or more counts. V and J are TRBV6-1 and TRBJ2-7; 11 positions agree with TRBD2. The CDR3 sequence is 15 residues long. V gave up 4 bases and J gave up 5 bases; unmatched junction bases: 7. Germline V gene sequence: CDR1 MNHNS, CDR2 SASEGT. Here the CDR3 DNA reads TGTGCCAGCAGTGTTAGCGGGAGGGCGGTTGACGAGCAGTACTTC. Translating gives CASSVSGRAVDEQYF.

This clonotype was recorded many times. This chain uses TRBV18 with TRBJ2-2; 11 bases align to TRBD2. The CDR3 totals 15 residues. Germline lookup yields CDR1 KGHSH and CDR2 LQKENI. V lost 2 bases, J lost 4 bases, and 0 bases stayed unmatched. CDR3 sequence: CASSPTSGSTGELFF. For the CDR3, the DNA is TGTGCCAGCTCACCAACTAGCGGGAGCACCGGGGAGCTGTTTTTT.

There are many counts of this clonotype. The gene calls are TRBV28 and TRBJ1-5, with D perhaps TRBD1 (5 bases). This CDR3 has 14 residues. The germline gives CDR1 MDHEN, CDR2 SYDVKM. Trimming removed 5 bases from V and 7 bases from J, with 15 bases in between. CDR3: CASSLGGGVQPQHF. The CDR3 DNA sequence: TGTGCCAGCAGTCTGGGCGGGGGGGTCCAGCCCCAGCATTTT.

This clonotype was observed a few times. The chain recombines TRBV5-8 with TRBJ1-1; D unclear. The CDR3 extends over 15 amino acids. Germline assignment: CDR1 SGHTS and CDR2 YDEGEE. Trimming stripped 4 bases from V and 1 base from J, with 14 bases between. For the CDR3, the DNA is TGTGCCAGCAGCCGTTACCGGACGGGGAACACTGAAGCTTTCTTT. This translates into CASSRYRTGNTEAFF.

This clonotype has a handful of counts. The rearrangement joins TRBV5-4 to TRBJ2-7; maybe TRBD2 (6 bases). V was trimmed by 4 bases and J by 5 bases, leaving 16 bases between them. Germline CDR1 SGHNT, CDR2 YYREEE (reference sequence). The CDR3 runs 14 residues. The CDR3 sequence: CASSAAGRSDEQYF. The CDR3 nucleotides read TGTGCCAGCAGCGCAGCGGGTAGGTCAGACGAGCAGTACTTC. Supplemented by reference TRBV5-4 and TRBJ2-7, the full variable domain reads ETGVTQSPTHLIKTRGQQVTLRCSSQSGHNTVSWYQQALGQGPQFIFQYYREEENGRGNFPPRFSGLQFPNYSSELNVNALELDDSALYLCASSAAGRSDEQYFGPGTRLTVT.

The J gene is TRBJ2-5, the V gene TRBV20-1; the match to TRBD2 covers 9 bases. Germline trimming cut 6 bases from V and 2 bases from J; bases unmatched to any gene: 7. The CDR3 covers 14 residues. Per the germline V gene, CDR1 is DFQATT and CDR2 is SNEGSKA (reference sequence). CDR3 sequence (DNA): TGCAGTGCCAAAGGGACTAGCAGGCAAGAGACCCAGTACTTC. Translating it yields CSAKGTSRQETQYF.

This clonotype was recorded at least ten times. V gene TRBV5-8 combines with J gene TRBJ2-1; the D call may be TRBD1 or TRBD2 (5 bases each). With 0 bases removed from V and 7 bases from J, the gap between germline ends came to 11 bases. CDR1 is SGHTS and CDR2 is YDEGEE in the germline V gene. The CDR3 is 14 residues long. CDR3 sequence: CASSLGRERNEQFF. The CDR3 DNA follows: TGTGCCAGCAGCTTGGGCAGGGAGCGGAATGAGCAGTTCTTC.

Ten or more counts support this clonotype. The chain joins TRBV7-2 to TRBJ2-7; 9 nucleotides align to TRBD2. The CDR3 loop spans 15 amino acids. CDR1 and CDR2 from the germline V gene are SGHTA and FQGNSA. After removal of 7 bases from V and 6 bases from J, the junction contained 13 bases not matched to a gene. The CDR3 loop is CASTFYSGSPTEQYF. The CDR3 region has the DNA TGTGCCAGCACCTTCTATAGCGGGAGTCCGACCGAGCAGTACTTC. The whole variable domain, filled in from reference TRBV7-2 and TRBJ2-7, reads GAGVSQSPSNKVTEKGKDVELRCDPISGHTALYWYRQSLGQGLEFLIYFQGNSAPDKSGLPSDRFSAERTGGSVSTLTIQRTQQEDSAVYLCASTFYSGSPTEQYFGPGTRLTVT.

This clonotype was seen repeatedly, ten times or more. This chain uses TRBV12-3 or TRBV12-4 with TRBJ2-1; TRBD1 matches 10 bases. The CDR3 loop spans 15 amino acids. V lost 7 bases, J lost 6 bases, and 9 bases stayed unmatched. CDR3 in DNA: TGTGCCAGCACCCAATGGGGACAGGGGAGCAATGAGCAGTTCTTC. Its translation: CASTQWGQGSNEQFF.

The chain is built from TRBV6-1 and TRBJ1-4; D gene unclear. Germline CDR1 is MNHNS and CDR2 is SASEGT. V was pared by 6 bases and J by 4 bases, with 12 bases between. The CDR3 is 14 amino acids. CDR3 DNA sequence: TGTGCCAGCAGCACCGGACGGTATAATGAAAAACTGTTTTTT. As protein: CASSTGRYNEKLFF.

A note on this clonotype: A much bigger clone sits one base away, suggesting this may be a read error. CDR3 region: CASSRRGYQPQHF. The CDR3 DNA is TGTGCCAGCAGTCGCAGGGGTTATCAGCCCCAGCATTTT. The chain combines TRBV28 with TRBJ1-5; D may be TRBD1 (6 bases). V was cut by 5 bases and J by 5 bases, with 10 bases left in between. The CDR3 contains 13 residues. CDR1 and CDR2 (germline): MDHEN, SYDVKM.

The chain links TRBV12-3 or TRBV12-4 to TRBJ1-2, with D possibly being TRBD1 (6 bases). Deletions cut 6 bases from V and 1 base from J, with 15 bases between. The CDR3 sequence is 15 residues long. The CDR3 sequence: CASSPMGHRNYGYTF. In DNA form, the CDR3 reads TGTGCCAGCAGCCCGATGGGACATCGTAACTATGGCTACACCTTC.

This clonotype was counted at least ten times. The chain recombines TRBV28 with TRBJ2-7, with 7 bases aligning to TRBD1. The CDR3 contains 14 residues. V gave up 5 bases and J gave up 7 bases; unmatched junction bases: 11. Germline V gene data show CDR1 as MDHEN and CDR2 as SYDVKM. CDR3 residues: CASSPGDRLAEQYF. The CDR3, as DNA: TGTGCCAGCAGTCCTGGGGACAGACTTGCAGAGCAGTACTTC.

The sample holds many counts of this clonotype. This rearrangement joins TRBV11-1 to TRBJ2-5; 7 bases fit TRBD2. Germline V lookup: CDR1 SGHAT, CDR2 FQDESV (reference sequence). CDR3 length equals 15 residues. With V trimmed by 4 bases and J by 4 bases, 9 bases remained unmatched. The CDR3 DNA sequence: TGTGCCAGCAGCTCGAAGACTAGCTTGGGAGAGACCCAGTACTTC. It yields the protein CASSSKTSLGETQYF.